The sequence of this T cell receptor beta chain was determined in a study of blood T cell repertoires in COVID-19. This study enrolled people aged roughly 18 to 90 from about 24 US geographic areas. Here immunoSEQ multiplex PCR was the method, and the copy in TCRdb shows in-frame clones only, minus some. The sample carries more than 250,000 clones, 70% to 90% recorded once. V lost 8 bases to trimming and J lost 7 bases; unmatched junction nucleotides: 19. The CDR3 totals 16 residues. CDR1 and CDR2 (germline): SNHLY, FYNNEI. The chain has TRBV2 and TRBJ1-2; 7 bases are a match to TRBD1. The source is a young woman who had recovered from COVID-19. Sequencing was done on a sample of PBMCs or T cells enriched from blood (not recorded which). CDR3 sequence: CASPVPGQLARGGYTF. The CDR3 DNA reads as TGTGCCAGCCCAGTTCCGGGACAGCTCGCAAGGGGTGGCTACACCTTC.